These T cell receptor beta chains were read from a single sample in a study of cytomegalovirus exposure and HLA in healthy donors. The assay was immunoSEQ multiplex PCR, and TCRdb's table has in-frame clones only and misses some. This table has around 280,000 clones, around 90% appearing once. Material for sequencing was PBMCs. The receptors were gathered from a woman between 18 and 30 years old in good health and CMV-seronegative. CDR3s include the opening cysteine and the closing phenylalanine or tryptophan. A D gene is named only where the DNA matches it firmly.

>TRBJ1-1|TRBV6-1|TRBD1
CASSGTGVTEAFF
TGTGCCAGCAGTGGGACAGGGGTCACTGAAGCTTTCTTT
>TRBJ1-6|TRBV7-8|TRBD1
CASSLRTGVNNSPLHF
TGTGCCAGCAGCCTAAGGACAGGGGTTAATAATTCACCCCTCCACTTT
>TRBJ2-3|TRBV10-3|TRBD2
CAIRGVDGTDTQYF
TGTGCCATCCGGGGGGTGGACGGCACAGATACGCAGTATTTT
>TRBJ1-6|TRBV6-5|.
CASSRSWRDNSPLHF
TGTGCCAGCAGCCGCTCATGGAGAGATAATTCACCCCTCCACTTT
>TRBJ2-1|TRBV2|TRBD1
CASSGTGQGRVNEQFF
TGTGCCAGCAGTGGAACGGGACAGGGGAGGGTCAATGAGCAGTTCTTC
>TRBJ2-2|TRBV4-1|.
CASSRTGTGELFF
TGCGCCAGCAGCCGAACCGGTACCGGGGAGCTGTTTTTT
>TRBJ2-7|TRBV10-3|.
CAISSRGYEQYF
TGTGCCATCAGCAGCAGGGGCTACGAGCAGTACTTC
>TRBJ2-1|TRBV9|TRBD2
CASSFRTSGGYNEQFF
TGTGCCAGCAGCTTCCGGACTAGCGGGGGATACAATGAGCAGTTCTTC
>TRBJ2-5|TRBV19|.
CASIEKGGETQYF
TGTGCCAGTATAGAGAAGGGCGGGGAGACCCAGTACTTC
>TRBJ1-5|TRBV27|TRBD1
CATPQGTGHSNQPQHF
TGTGCCACCCCCCAAGGGACAGGGCATAGCAATCAGCCCCAGCATTTT
>TRBJ2-5|TRBV5-6|TRBD2
CASSGAGLVETQYF
TGTGCCAGCAGCGGGGCAGGACTAGTGGAGACCCAGTACTTC